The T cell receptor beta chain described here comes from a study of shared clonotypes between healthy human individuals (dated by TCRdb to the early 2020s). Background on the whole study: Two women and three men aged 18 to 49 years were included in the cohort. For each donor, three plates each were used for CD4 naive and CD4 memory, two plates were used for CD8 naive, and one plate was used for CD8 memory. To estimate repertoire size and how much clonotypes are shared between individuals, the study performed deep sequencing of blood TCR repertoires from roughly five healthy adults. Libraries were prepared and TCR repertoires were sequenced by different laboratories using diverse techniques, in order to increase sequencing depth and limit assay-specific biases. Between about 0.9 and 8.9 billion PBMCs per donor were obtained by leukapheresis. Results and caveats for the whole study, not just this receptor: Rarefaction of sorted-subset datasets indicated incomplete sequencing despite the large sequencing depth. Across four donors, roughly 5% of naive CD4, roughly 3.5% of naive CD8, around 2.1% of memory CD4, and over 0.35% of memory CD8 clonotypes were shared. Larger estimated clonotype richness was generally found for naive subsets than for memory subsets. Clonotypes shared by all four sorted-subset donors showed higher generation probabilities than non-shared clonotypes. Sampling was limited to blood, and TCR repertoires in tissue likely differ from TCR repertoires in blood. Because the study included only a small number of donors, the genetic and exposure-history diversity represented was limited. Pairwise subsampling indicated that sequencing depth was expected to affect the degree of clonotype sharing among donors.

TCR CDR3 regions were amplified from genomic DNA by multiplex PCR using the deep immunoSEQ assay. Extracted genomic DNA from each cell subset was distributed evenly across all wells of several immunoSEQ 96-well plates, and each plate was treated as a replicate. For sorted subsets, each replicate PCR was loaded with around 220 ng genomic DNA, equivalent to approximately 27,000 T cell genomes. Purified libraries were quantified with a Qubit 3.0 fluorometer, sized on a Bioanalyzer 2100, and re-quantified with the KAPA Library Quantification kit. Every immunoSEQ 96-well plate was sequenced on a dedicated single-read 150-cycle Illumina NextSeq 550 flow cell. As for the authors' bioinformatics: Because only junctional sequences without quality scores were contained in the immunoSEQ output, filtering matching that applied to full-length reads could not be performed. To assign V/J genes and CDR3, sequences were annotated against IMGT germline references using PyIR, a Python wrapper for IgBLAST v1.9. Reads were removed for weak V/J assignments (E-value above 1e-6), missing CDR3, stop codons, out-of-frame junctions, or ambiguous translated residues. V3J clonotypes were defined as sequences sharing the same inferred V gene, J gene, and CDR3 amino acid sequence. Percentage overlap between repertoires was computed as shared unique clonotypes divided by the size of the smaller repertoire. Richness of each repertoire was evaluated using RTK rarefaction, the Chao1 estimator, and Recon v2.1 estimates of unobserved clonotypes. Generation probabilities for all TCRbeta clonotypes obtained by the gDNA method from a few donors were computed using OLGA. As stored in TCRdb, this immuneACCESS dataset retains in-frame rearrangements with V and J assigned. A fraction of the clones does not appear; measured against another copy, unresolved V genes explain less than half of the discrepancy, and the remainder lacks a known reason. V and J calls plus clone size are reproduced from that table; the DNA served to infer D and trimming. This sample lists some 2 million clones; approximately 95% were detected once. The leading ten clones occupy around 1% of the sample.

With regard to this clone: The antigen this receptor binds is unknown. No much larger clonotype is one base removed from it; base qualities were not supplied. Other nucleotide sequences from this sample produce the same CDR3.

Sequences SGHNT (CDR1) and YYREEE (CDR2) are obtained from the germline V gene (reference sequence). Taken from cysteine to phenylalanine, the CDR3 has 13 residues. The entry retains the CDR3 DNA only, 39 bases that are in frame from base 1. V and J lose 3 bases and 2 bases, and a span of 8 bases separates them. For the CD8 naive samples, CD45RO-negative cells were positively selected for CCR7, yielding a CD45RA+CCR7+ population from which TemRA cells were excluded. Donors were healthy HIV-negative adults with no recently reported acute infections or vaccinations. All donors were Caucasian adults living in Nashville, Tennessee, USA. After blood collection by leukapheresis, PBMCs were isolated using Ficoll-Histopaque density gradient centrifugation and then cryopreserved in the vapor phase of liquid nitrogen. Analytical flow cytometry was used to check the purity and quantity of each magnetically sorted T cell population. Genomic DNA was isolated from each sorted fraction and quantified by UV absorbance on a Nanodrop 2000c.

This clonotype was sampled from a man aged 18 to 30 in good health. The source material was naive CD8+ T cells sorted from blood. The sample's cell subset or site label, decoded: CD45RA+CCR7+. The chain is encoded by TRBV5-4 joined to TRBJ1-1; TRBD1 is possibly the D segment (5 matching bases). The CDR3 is CASSWGRNTEAFF. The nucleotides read TGTGCCAGCAGCTGGGGACGAAACACTGAAGCTTTCTTT.